These T cell receptor beta chains were read from a single sample in a study of cytomegalovirus exposure and HLA in healthy donors. The data were produced by immunoSEQ multiplex PCR, yet TCRdb's version contains in-frame clones alone and is incomplete. This table holds 110,000 to 150,000 clones, 78% found once. The material sequenced was PBMCs. The receptor set was obtained from a female donor in good health and CMV-seronegative. Both conserved end residues are part of each CDR3. A D gene is named only where the DNA matches it firmly. Size is stated for part of the rows, as once, few or many counts, or as a class when the clone is expanded.

CDR3,DNA,V,J,size,D
CASSSARVIAGELGNEQFF,TGTGCCAGCAGCTCAGCTAGGGTGATAGCGGGGGAACTCGGGAATGAGCAGTTCTTC,TRBV9,TRBJ2-1,NA,TRBD2
CAWDRDMNTEAFF,TGTGCCTGGGACAGGGATATGAACACTGAAGCTTTCTTT,TRBV30,TRBJ1-1,NA,TRBD1
CASSPGDYNEQFF,TGCGCCAGCAGCCCGGGTGACTACAATGAGCAGTTCTTC,TRBV4-1,TRBJ2-1,NA,NA
CASSFRDRVYEQYF,TGTGCCAGCAGCTTCCGGGACAGGGTCTACGAGCAGTACTTC,TRBV5-7,TRBJ2-7,NA,TRBD1
CASSHPDRVDSPLHF,TGTGCCAGCAGTCACCCGGACAGGGTTGATTCACCCCTCCACTTT,TRBV28,TRBJ1-6,once,TRBD1
CSVYTGGETQYF,TGCAGCGTTTATACCGGGGGGGAGACCCAGTACTTC,TRBV29-1,TRBJ2-5,NA,TRBD2
CASSPPTGGRGYTF,TGTGCCAGCAGTCCGCCGACAGGGGGCCGAGGCTACACCTTC,TRBV28,TRBJ1-2,NA,TRBD1
CSVARRGTGGSRRTDTQYF,TGCAGCGTTGCCCGTCGGGGGACAGGGGGCTCTCGTCGCACAGATACGCAGTATTTT,TRBV29-1,TRBJ2-3,NA,TRBD1
CAWSLGGSGANVLTF,TGTGCCTGGAGCCTAGGGGGTTCTGGGGCCAACGTCCTGACTTTC,TRBV30,TRBJ2-6,NA,NA
CASSIGENTGELFF,TGTGCCAGCAGTATCGGTGAGAACACCGGGGAGCTGTTTTTT,TRBV2,TRBJ2-2,NA,NA
CSVVVGARDTQYF,TGCAGCGTTGTGGTAGGGGCGAGGGATACGCAGTATTTT,TRBV29-1,TRBJ2-3,NA,NA
CASSLGQGIPPLF,TGCGCCAGCAGCTTGGGACAGGGGATCCCCCCGTTATTC,TRBV5-1,TRBJ2-7,NA,TRBD1
CASSPGTGPPNYGYPF,TGCGCCAGCAGCCCGGGGACAGGGCCTCCTAACTATGGCTACCCCTTC,TRBV5-1,TRBJ1-2,NA,TRBD1
CASSTPRGSSYNEQFF,TGTGCCAGCAGTACCCCACGGGGAAGCTCCTACAATGAGCAGTTCTTC,TRBV5-4,TRBJ2-1,NA,NA
CASSQDPRAGELFF,TGCGCCAGCAGCCAAGACCCCAGGGCCGGGGAGCTGTTTTTT,TRBV4-3,TRBJ2-2,NA,NA
CASSARQTNTEAFF,TGTGCCAGCAGCGCCAGACAGACAAACACTGAAGCTTTCTTT,TRBV9,TRBJ1-1,few,NA
CASSPGGGTGTEAFF,TGCGCCAGCAGCCCCGGCGGGGGGACGGGCACTGAAGCTTTCTTT,TRBV5-1,TRBJ1-1,NA,NA
CASRSPGVTGDGYTF,TGCGCCAGCAGATCTCCGGGCGTCACAGGGGATGGCTACACCTTC,TRBV4-1,TRBJ1-2,NA,TRBD1
CASGRGQGQGNEQFF,TGTGCCAGCGGGAGGGGACAGGGACAGGGTAATGAGCAGTTCTTC,TRBV6-1,TRBJ2-1,NA,TRBD1
CATRDRGREQYF,TGTGCCACCCGGGACAGGGGGCGCGAGCAGTACTTC,TRBV10-3,TRBJ2-7,NA,TRBD1
CASSETGRQPQHF,TGTGCCAGCAGCGAGACAGGAAGACAGCCCCAGCATTTT,TRBV6-5,TRBJ1-5,NA,NA
CASSFTRETQYF,TGTGCCAGCAGTTTCACGAGGGAGACCCAGTACTTC,TRBV28,TRBJ2-5,few,NA
CASSTRRQHNEQFF,TGTGCCAGTAGTACCCGACGACAGCACAATGAGCAGTTCTTC,TRBV19,TRBJ2-1,few,NA
CASSPGTSGSYEQFF,TGTGCCAGCAGCCCCGGGACTAGCGGGAGCTATGAGCAGTTCTTC,TRBV28,TRBJ2-1,NA,TRBD2
CASSRQGVPEAFF,TGTGCCAGCAGTCGACAGGGGGTCCCCGAAGCTTTCTTT,TRBV6-1,TRBJ1-1,NA,TRBD1
CASSPPTGINNSPLHF,TGTGCCAGCAGTCCCCCAACAGGGATCAATAATTCACCCCTCCACTTT,TRBV28,TRBJ1-6,NA,NA
CASSPQSTRQRTGRYGYTF,TGTGCCAGCAGCCCCCAGTCAACCAGGCAGAGAACAGGGCGCTATGGCTACACCTTC,TRBV13,TRBJ1-2,NA,NA
CASRNQQGESSPLHF,TGCGCCAGCAGAAACCAACAGGGAGAGAGTTCACCCCTCCACTTT,TRBV5-1,TRBJ1-6,NA,NA
CASSLILAGMLFF,TGCGCCAGCAGCTTGATCCTAGCGGGAATGTTGTTCTTC,TRBV5-1,TRBJ2-1,NA,TRBD2
CASSLEGAHGYTF,TGTGCCAGCAGCTTAGAGGGGGCTCATGGCTACACCTTC,TRBV7-9,TRBJ1-2,NA,TRBD1
CAISESGLNLYEQYF,TGTGCCATCAGTGAGTCTGGCTTAAACCTCTACGAGCAGTACTTC,TRBV10-3,TRBJ2-7,NA,NA
CATGDRGYGYTF,TGTGCCACCGGGGACAGGGGCTATGGCTACACCTTC,TRBV25-1,TRBJ1-2,NA,TRBD1
CASSAPSGGINTIYF,TGTGCCAGCAGTGCCCCCTCCGGGGGAATAAACACCATATATTTT,TRBV6-1,TRBJ1-3,NA,NA
CASSFPGTGSYEQYF,TGTGCCAGCAGCTTCCCCGGGACAGGGTCCTACGAGCAGTACTTC,TRBV5-6,TRBJ2-7,few,TRBD1
CASSLAPFGSGGSNEQFF,TGCGCCAGCAGCCTGGCCCCCTTCGGGAGCGGAGGGTCCAATGAGCAGTTCTTC,TRBV5-1,TRBJ2-1,NA,NA
CSARELGVRYF,TGCAGTGCTAGAGAGTTAGGAGTTAGGTATTTT,TRBV20-1,TRBJ2-3,NA,NA
CSASGRAPGELFF,TGCAGCGCTAGCGGGAGGGCCCCCGGGGAGCTGTTTTTT,TRBV29-1,TRBJ2-2,NA,TRBD2